The 18 T cell receptor beta chains in this list originate from one sample, sequenced in a study of Ad26.COV2.S vaccination and SARS-CoV-2 variants. Sequencing was performed with immunoSEQ multiplex PCR; in TCRdb, only in-frame clones are kept and a portion is missing. The repertoire holds 400,000 to 500,000 clones, with nearly 90% as singletons. Specified treatment: some 19 received Ad26.COV2.S at low or high dose, single or two shots; 5 received placebo; per-sample allocation not given. Specimen acquisition occurred on day 63 following the initial vaccine or placebo injection. Sample: peripheral blood, taken in a trial of Ad26.COV2.S vaccine versus placebo. The source of these receptors is a person between 18 and 65 years old who received the Ad26.COV2.S COVID-19 vaccine or a placebo.

The chain links TRBV6-6 to TRBJ1-2; perhaps TRBD1 as D (5 bases). V lost 0 bases and J lost 4, with 9 bases in between. Per the germline V gene, CDR1 is MNHNY and CDR2 is SVGAGI (reference sequence). This CDR3 is built from 14 residues. The CDR3 sequence: CASSYSGLSYGYTF. The CDR3 bases are TGTGCCAGCAGTTACTCGGGACTGAGCTATGGCTACACCTTC.

V gene TRBV4-3 combines with J gene TRBJ2-1, with D possibly called TRBD1 or TRBD2 (5 bases each). The V and J ends lost 0 bases and 1 base respectively, with 10 bases between them. This CDR3 is 16 amino acids long. CDR1 and CDR2 from the germline V gene are LGHNA and YSLEER. CDR3 nucleotides: TGCGCCAGCAGCCAAGATTGGGGGAGTTCCTACAATGAGCAGTTCTTC. Translation: CASSQDWGSSYNEQFF.

The CDR3 is CASTHWGLAGATNTGELFF. CDR3 coding DNA: TGTGCCAGCACCCACTGGGGACTAGCGGGGGCAACGAACACCGGGGAGCTGTTTTTT. The chain recombines TRBV2 with TRBJ2-2, with TRBD2 matching over 14 bases. Germline-derived CDR1 and CDR2 are SNHLY and FYNNEI. V shed 7 bases, J shed 0 bases, and the junction held 10 bases outside the gene matches. CDR3 length: 19 residues. The variable domain in full, completed from reference TRBV2 and TRBJ2-2, reads EPEVTQTPSHQVTQMGQEVILRCVPISNHLYFYWYRQILGQKVEFLVSFYNNEISEKSEIFDDQFSVERPDGSNFTLKIRSTKLEDSAMYFCASTHWGLAGATNTGELFFGEGSRLTVL.

The V and J genes are TRBV18 and TRBJ2-7; TRBD2 matches 7 bases. The CDR3 covers 14 residues. The V gene end was trimmed by 3 bases and the J gene end by 3 bases; junction bases not matched to a gene: 5. The V gene's germline CDR1 is KGHSH and CDR2 LQKENI. The CDR3 nucleotides read TGTGCCAGCTCACCCCGGGGGGACCACTACGAGCAGTACTTC. Its translation is CASSPRGDHYEQYF. The full variable domain, its missing parts supplied by reference TRBV18 and TRBJ2-7, is NAGVMQNPRHLVRRRGQEARLRCSPMKGHSHVYWYRQLPEEGLKFMVYLQKENIIDESGMPKERFSAEFPKEGPSILRIQQVVRGDSAAYFCASSPRGDHYEQYFGPGTRLTVT.

The rearrangement joins TRBV5-1 to TRBJ2-1; D not certain. V gave up 1 base and J gave up 4 bases, with 6 bases separating them. Germline CDR1 is SGHRS and CDR2 is YFSETQ. The CDR3 runs 13 residues. CDR3 amino acids: CASSLTAYNEQFF. DNA for the CDR3: TGCGCCAGCAGCTTGACGGCGTACAATGAGCAGTTCTTC.

This chain uses TRBV5-1 with TRBJ1-2; D ambiguous. V was shortened by 0 bases and J by 1 base, with 10 bases between the two germline ends. The germline CDR1 and CDR2 sequences are SGHRS and YFSETQ. The CDR3 extends over 15 amino acids. The CDR3 spells CASSLVVGSNYGYTF. The CDR3, as DNA: TGCGCCAGCAGCTTGGTTGTGGGCAGTAACTATGGCTACACCTTC.

This clone is a singleton in its sample. This chain uses TRBV2 with TRBJ1-1; tentative D call: TRBD1 (5 bases). CDR3 length equals 17 residues. CDR1 SNHLY and CDR2 FYNNEI come from the germline V gene. The ends were cut back, 0 bases at V and 0 bases at J, with 14 bases in the middle. CDR3 in DNA: TGTGCCAGCAGTGAAGCCGTTACCTCGGGGGTGAACACTGAAGCTTTCTTT. Translated: CASSEAVTSGVNTEAFF.

The J gene is TRBJ2-7, the V gene TRBV5-1; perhaps TRBD2 as D (6 bases). This CDR3 has 14 amino acids. Germline V gene data show CDR1 as SGHRS and CDR2 as YFSETQ. Trimming took off 3 bases at V and 7 bases at J, with 17 bases between the two ends. CDR3 sequence reads: CASSSGEALGEQYF. Written as DNA, the CDR3 is TGCGCCAGCAGCTCGGGAGAGGCTTTAGGGGAGCAGTACTTC.

The gene calls are TRBV12-5 and TRBJ2-3; TRBD2 matches at 7 bases. The germline gives CDR1 LGHNT, CDR2 FRNRAP. The CDR3 contains 12 residues. The junction had 2 bases not matched to a gene; V was cut back by 5 bases and J by 6 bases. The CDR3 sequence: CASGPGGDTQYF. The DNA of the CDR3 is TGTGCTAGTGGTCCCGGGGGGGATACGCAGTATTTT.

The chain joins TRBV21-1 to TRBJ1-2. TRBV21-1 is a listed pseudogene. The CDR3 runs to 15 residues. The CDR3 reads CASSKALWGEDGYTF. DNA of the CDR3: TGTGCCAGCAGCAAAGCGCTTTGGGGAGAGGATGGCTACACCTTC.

The chain's CDR3 is CASSSLTSGSYVETQYF. The CDR3 DNA follows: TGTGCCAGCAGCTCACTGACTAGCGGGAGTTATGTGGAGACCCAGTACTTC. The chain uses TRBV9 and TRBJ2-5, with 12 bases lining up with TRBD2. The CDR3 spans 17 residues. Per the germline V gene, CDR1 is SGDLS and CDR2 is YYNGEE. Trimming cost V 4 bases and J 5 bases; bases outside gene matches: 12.

The rearrangement joins TRBV7-2 to TRBJ2-2; 8 bases align to TRBD2. The germline V gene encodes CDR1 SGHTA and CDR2 FQGNSA. The CDR3 is made up of 19 amino acids. V lost 2 bases and J lost 0; bases outside the gene matches: 11. DNA of the CDR3: TGTGCCAGCAGCTTATTGCCGGGAGCGGGAGCGGCGAACACCGGGGAGCTGTTTTTT. Translating gives CASSLLPGAGAANTGELFF.

The chain is built from TRBV6-2 or TRBV6-3 and TRBJ2-1; a possible D gene is TRBD2 (6 bases). V lost 2 bases and J 9 bases, leaving 17 bases between the germline ends. The CDR3 runs to 15 residues. Germline CDR1 and CDR2: MNHEY and SVGEGT. CDR3 in DNA: TGTGCCAGCAGTTACCCCACTAGCAGGTGGGGTGAGCAGTTCTTC. Residues: CASSYPTSRWGEQFF.

This clone showed up just a few times. The chain joins TRBV7-3 to TRBJ2-1; 11 bases line up with TRBD2. The V and J ends lost 3 bases and 4 bases, in that order; junction bases with no gene match: 2. The germline CDR1 and CDR2 sequences are SGHTA and FQGTGA. This CDR3 spans 15 amino acids. CDR3 bases: TGTGCCAGCAGCTTGGGACTAGCGGATTACAATGAGCAGTTCTTC. This codes for CASSLGLADYNEQFF. The full variable domain, completed using reference TRBV7-3 and TRBJ2-1, is GAGVSQTPSNKVTEKGKYVELRCDPISGHTALYWYRQSLGQGPEFLIYFQGTGAADDSGLPNDRFFAVRPEGSVSTLKIQRTERGDSAVYLCASSLGLADYNEQFFGPGTRLTVL.

This clone was detected once. The chain has TRBV19 and TRBJ1-1; D is unclear. There are 8 residues in the CDR3. Germline V lookup: CDR1 LNHDA, CDR2 SQIVND (reference sequence). Trimming stripped 11 bases from V and 11 bases from J, with 9 bases between. The DNA for the CDR3 is TGTGCCGGGCCGGGGGCTTTCTTT. Its protein product is CAGPGAFF.

The chain has TRBV3-1 (or the pseudogene TRBV3-2) and TRBJ2-7; a weak D match, TRBD2 (6 bases). This CDR3 comprises 15 residues. V lost 1 base, J lost 6 bases, and 16 bases lay in between. The germline V gene encodes CDR1 LGHDT and CDR2 YNNKEL (reference sequence). CDR3 loop: CASSQGFGGASEQYV. DNA of the CDR3: TGTGCCAGCAGCCAAGGTTTTGGAGGGGCGAGCGAGCAGTACGTC.

This chain uses TRBV6-5 with TRBJ2-5; D perhaps matches TRBD1 (5 bases). V was shortened by 7 bases and J by 5 bases, with 20 bases between the two germline ends. In germline, CDR1 is MNHEY, CDR2 SVGAGI. This CDR3 has 15 residues. This CDR3 is CASISPRSSGETQYF. CDR3 DNA: TGTGCCAGCATTTCCCCACGGTCCTCAGGGGAGACCCAGTACTTC.

The rearrangement links TRBV5-6 to TRBJ2-2; no definite D call. The V gene lost 0 bases and the J gene lost 4 bases, with 7 bases spanning the gap. The CDR3 is 14 residues long. Germline V lookup: CDR1 SGHDT, CDR2 YYEEEE. CDR3 bases: TGTGCCAGCAGCTTGGGACCATTCACCGGGGAGCTGTTTTTT. Its protein product is CASSLGPFTGELFF.